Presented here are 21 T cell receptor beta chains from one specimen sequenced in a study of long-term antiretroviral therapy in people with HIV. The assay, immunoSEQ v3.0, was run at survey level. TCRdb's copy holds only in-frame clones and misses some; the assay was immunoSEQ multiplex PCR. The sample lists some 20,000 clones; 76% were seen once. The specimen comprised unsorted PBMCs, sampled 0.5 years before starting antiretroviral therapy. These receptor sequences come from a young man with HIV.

The CDR3 spells CASGLGLNTEAFF. The CDR3, as DNA: TGTGCTAGTGGTTTGGGACTGAACACTGAAGCTTTCTTT. V gene TRBV12-5 combines with J gene TRBJ1-1; no clear D gene. The CDR3 length is 13 residues. V was trimmed by 1 base and J by 0 bases, leaving 3 bases between them. Germline assignment: CDR1 LGHNT and CDR2 FRNRAP.

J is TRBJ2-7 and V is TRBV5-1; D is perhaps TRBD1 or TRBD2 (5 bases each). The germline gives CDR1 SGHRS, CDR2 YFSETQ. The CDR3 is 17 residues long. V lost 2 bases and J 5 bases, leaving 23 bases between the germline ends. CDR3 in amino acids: CASSFYKGRSSSNEQYF. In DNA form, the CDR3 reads TGCGCCAGCAGCTTTTACAAGGGACGGTCTTCTAGCAACGAGCAGTACTTC.

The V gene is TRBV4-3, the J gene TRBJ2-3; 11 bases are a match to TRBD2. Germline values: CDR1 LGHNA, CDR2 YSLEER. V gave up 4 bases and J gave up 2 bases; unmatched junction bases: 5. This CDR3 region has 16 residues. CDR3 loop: CASSRSTSGDTDTQYF. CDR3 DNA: TGCGCCAGCAGCCGTTCGACTAGCGGGGACACAGATACGCAGTATTTT.

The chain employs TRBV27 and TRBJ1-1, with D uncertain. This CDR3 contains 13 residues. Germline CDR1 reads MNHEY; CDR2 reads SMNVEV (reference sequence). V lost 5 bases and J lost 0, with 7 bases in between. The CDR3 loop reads CASSLTVNTEAFF. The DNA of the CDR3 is TGTGCCAGCAGTCTCACGGTGAACACTGAAGCTTTCTTT.

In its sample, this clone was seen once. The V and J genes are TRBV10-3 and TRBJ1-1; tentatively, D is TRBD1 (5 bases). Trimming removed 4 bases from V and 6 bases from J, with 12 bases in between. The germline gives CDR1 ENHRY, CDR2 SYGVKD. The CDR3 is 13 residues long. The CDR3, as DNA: TGTGCCATCAGTGGATCCACAGGCCCTGAAGCTTTCTTT. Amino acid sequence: CAISGSTGPEAFF.

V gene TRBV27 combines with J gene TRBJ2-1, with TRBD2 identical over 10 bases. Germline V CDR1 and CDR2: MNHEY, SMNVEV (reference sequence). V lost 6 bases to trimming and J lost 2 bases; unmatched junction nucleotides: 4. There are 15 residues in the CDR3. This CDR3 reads CASSLGLAAYNEQFF. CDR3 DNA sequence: TGTGCCAGCAGCCTCGGACTAGCGGCCTACAATGAGCAGTTCTTC.

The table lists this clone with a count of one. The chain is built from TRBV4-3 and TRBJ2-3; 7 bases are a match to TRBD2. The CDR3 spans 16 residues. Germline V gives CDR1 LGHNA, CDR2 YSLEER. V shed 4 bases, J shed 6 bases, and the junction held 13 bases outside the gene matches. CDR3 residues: CASSPGHGLGGDTQYF. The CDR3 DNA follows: TGCGCCAGCAGCCCAGGCCATGGACTCGGGGGGGATACGCAGTATTTT.

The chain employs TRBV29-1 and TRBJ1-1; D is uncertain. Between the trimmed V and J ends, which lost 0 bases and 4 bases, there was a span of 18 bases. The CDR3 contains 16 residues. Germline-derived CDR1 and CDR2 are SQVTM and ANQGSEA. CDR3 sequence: CSVEDPSPDWFTEAFF. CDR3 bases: TGCAGCGTTGAAGATCCATCCCCTGATTGGTTCACTGAAGCTTTCTTT.

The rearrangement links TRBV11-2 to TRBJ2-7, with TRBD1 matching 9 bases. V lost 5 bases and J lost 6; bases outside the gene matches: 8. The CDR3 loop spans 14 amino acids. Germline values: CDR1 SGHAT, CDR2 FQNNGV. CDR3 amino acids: CASSPGTGYGEQYF. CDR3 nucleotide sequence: TGTGCCAGCAGCCCGGGGACAGGGTACGGCGAGCAGTACTTC. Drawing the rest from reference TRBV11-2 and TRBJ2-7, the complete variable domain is EAGVAQSPRYKIIEKRQSVAFWCNPISGHATLYWYQQILGQGPKLLIQFQNNGVVDDSQLPKDRFSAERLKGVDSTLKIQPAKLEDSAVYLCASSPGTGYGEQYFGPGTRLTVT.

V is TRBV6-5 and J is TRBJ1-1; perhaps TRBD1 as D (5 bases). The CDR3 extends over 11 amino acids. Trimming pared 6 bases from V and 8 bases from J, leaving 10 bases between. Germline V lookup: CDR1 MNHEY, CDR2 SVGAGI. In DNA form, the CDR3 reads TGTGCCAGCAGCCCGGGGGTCGAAGCTTTCTTT. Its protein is CASSPGVEAFF.

The CDR3 sequence: CASSIARGSRRQPQHF. CDR3 bases: TGTGCCAGTAGTATAGCTAGGGGCTCAAGGCGTCAGCCCCAGCATTTT. The chain couples TRBV19 to TRBJ1-5, with D possibly being TRBD1 (5 bases). CDR1 is LNHDA, CDR2 SQIVND, per germline (reference sequence). V was clipped by 1 base and J by 6 bases, with 16 bases between them. The CDR3 totals 16 residues.

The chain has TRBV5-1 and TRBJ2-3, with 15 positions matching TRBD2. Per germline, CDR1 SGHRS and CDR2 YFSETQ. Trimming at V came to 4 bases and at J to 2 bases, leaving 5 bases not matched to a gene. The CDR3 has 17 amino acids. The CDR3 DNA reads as TGCGCCAGCAGCGTAGGACTAGCGGGGGGGCCCACAGATACGCAGTATTTT. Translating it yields CASSVGLAGGPTDTQYF. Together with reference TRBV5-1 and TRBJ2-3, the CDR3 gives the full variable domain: KAGVTQTPRYLIKTRGQQVTLSCSPISGHRSVSWYQQTPGQGLQFLFEYFSETQRNKGNFPGRFSGRQFSNSRSEMNVSTLELGDSALYLCASSVGLAGGPTDTQYFGPGTRLTVL.

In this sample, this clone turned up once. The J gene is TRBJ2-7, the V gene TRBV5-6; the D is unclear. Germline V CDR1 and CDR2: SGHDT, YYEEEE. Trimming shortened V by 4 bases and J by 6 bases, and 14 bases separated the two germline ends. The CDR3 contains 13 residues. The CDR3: CASSPGPRSEQYF. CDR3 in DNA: TGTGCCAGCAGCCCCGGGCCTCGGAGCGAGCAGTACTTC.

The CDR3 loop is CARSLVRGQRSNQPQHF. The CDR3 nucleotides are TGTGCCAGAAGCTTGGTCAGGGGGCAGAGAAGCAATCAGCCCCAGCATTTT. V usage is TRBV5-3 and J usage is TRBJ1-5; 8 bases fit TRBD1. TRBV5-3 has ORF status, its function being uncertain. V lost 0 bases, J lost 1 base, and 6 bases stayed unmatched. The CDR3 spans 17 residues.

CDR3 DNA sequence: TGTGCCAGCAGCTTAGAGCGGCGGGGGGCTTGGTCCCAAGAGACCCAGTACTTC. Its translation is CASSLERRGAWSQETQYF. The genes are TRBV7-9 and TRBJ2-5; 8 bases agree with TRBD2. Trimming removed 1 base from V and 1 base from J; junction bases left unmatched: 11. The germline CDR1 and CDR2 sequences are SEHNR and FQNEAQ (reference sequence). This CDR3 is 18 amino acids long.

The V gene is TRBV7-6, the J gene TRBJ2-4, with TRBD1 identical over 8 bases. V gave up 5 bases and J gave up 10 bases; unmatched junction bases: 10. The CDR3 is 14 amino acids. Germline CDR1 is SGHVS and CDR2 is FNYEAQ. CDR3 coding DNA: TGTGCCAGCAGCCCCCAAACAGGGGGTGGGATTCAGTACTTC. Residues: CASSPQTGGGIQYF. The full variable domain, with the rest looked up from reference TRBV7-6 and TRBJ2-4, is GAGVSQSPRYKVTKRGQDVALRCDPISGHVSLYWYRQALGQGPEFLTYFNYEAQQDKSGLPNDRFSAERPEGSISTLTIQRTEQRDSAMYRCASSPQTGGGIQYFGAGTRLSVL.

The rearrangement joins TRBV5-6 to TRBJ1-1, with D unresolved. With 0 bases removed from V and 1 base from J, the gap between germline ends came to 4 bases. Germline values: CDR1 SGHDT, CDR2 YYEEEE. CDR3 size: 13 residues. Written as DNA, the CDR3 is TGTGCCAGCAGCTTGGCGACGAACACTGAAGCTTTCTTT. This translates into CASSLATNTEAFF.

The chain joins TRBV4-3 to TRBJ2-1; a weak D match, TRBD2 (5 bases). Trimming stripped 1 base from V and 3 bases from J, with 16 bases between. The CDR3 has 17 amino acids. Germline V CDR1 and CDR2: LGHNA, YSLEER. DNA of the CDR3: TGCGCCAGCAGCCAAGCCATGGAGACGGCGGGCTACAATGAGCAGTTCTTC. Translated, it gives CASSQAMETAGYNEQFF.

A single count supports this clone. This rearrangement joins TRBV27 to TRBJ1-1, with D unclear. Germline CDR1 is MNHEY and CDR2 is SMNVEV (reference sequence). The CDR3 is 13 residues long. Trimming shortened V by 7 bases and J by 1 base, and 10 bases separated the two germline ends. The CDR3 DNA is TGTGCCAGCAACCTAGACGGGAACACTGAAGCTTTCTTT. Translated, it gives CASNLDGNTEAFF.

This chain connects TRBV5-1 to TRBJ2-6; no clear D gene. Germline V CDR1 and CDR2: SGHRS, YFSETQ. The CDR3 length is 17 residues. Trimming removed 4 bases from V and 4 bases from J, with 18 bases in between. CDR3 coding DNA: TGCGCCAGCAGCGGGCAGACGAGCTATTCCGGGGCCAACGTCCTGACTTTC. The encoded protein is CASSGQTSYSGANVLTF.

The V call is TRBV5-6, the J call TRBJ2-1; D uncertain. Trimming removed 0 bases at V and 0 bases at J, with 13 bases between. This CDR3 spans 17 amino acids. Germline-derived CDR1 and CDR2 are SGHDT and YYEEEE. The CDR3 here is CASSLGWPPRSYNEQFF. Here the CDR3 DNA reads TGTGCCAGCAGCTTGGGGTGGCCGCCCCGCTCCTACAATGAGCAGTTCTTC.